Shown below are 21 T cell receptor beta chains from a single sample sequenced in a study of blood T cells in healthy people across ages. Primed by a sample-barcoded 5' primer and a J-beta primer mix, a second PCR proceeded for about 6 to 12 cycles. TCRdb itself ran the 5' RACE reads through MiXCR, one entry per CDR3 protein. The data contain roughly 930,000 distinct CDR3 sequences, roughly 48% of them seen just once; the ten biggest clones take up roughly 13%. Sequencing used blood. These receptors were obtained from a man aged 25-45 years in good health.

The V call is TRBV20-1, the J call TRBJ2-3; D possibly corresponds to TRBD2 (7 bases). The V end lost 0 bases, the J end lost 4 bases, and 20 bases lay between the germline ends. This CDR3 is built from 17 residues. Germline lookup yields CDR1 DFQATT and CDR2 SNEGSKA (reference sequence). The CDR3 spells CSARDPGGRGLPDTQYF. CDR3 bases: TGCAGTGCTAGAGATCCCGGGGGGCGGGGGTTGCCAGATACGCAGTATTTT.

For this clonotype: Since a much larger clone is just one base distant, this may be a read error. This sequence joins TRBV20-1 and TRBJ1-5, with 7 nucleotides matching TRBD1. CDR1 is DFQATT and CDR2 is SNEGSKA in the germline V gene (reference sequence). The V gene end was trimmed by 6 bases and the J gene end by 0 bases; junction bases not matched to a gene: 11. The CDR3 length is 16 residues. The CDR3 reads CSAPGDSPFSNQPQHF. CDR3 DNA: TGCAGTGCCCCCGGGGACAGCCCTTTTAGCAATCAGCCCCAGCATTTT.

This chain joins TRBV21-1 and TRBJ1-2; the table's D call, TRBD1, has no DNA check behind it. TRBV21-1 is a known pseudogene. This CDR3 is 17 amino acids long. The CDR3 DNA reads as TGTGCCAGCAGCAAAGCGCAACCCCCAGGGGCTGAGAATGGCTACACCTTC. It translates to CASSKAQPPGAENGYTF.

This clonotype showed up just once. This sequence joins TRBV12-3 or TRBV12-4 and TRBJ2-5; no definite D call. The last part of the DNA fits TRBJ2-7 better; the J call may be wrong. CDR3 length equals 13 residues. CDR3 region: CASSLVSVYEQYF. As DNA, the CDR3 is TGTGCCAGCAGTTTGGTTTCAGTTTACGAGCAGTACTTC.

This chain joins TRBV28 and TRBJ1-2; 9 nucleotides align to TRBD1. This CDR3 is 13 amino acids long. V shed 6 bases and J 6 bases; nucleotides not matched to a gene: 5. Germline loops: CDR1 MDHEN, CDR2 SYDVKM. The CDR3 region has the DNA TGTGCCAGCAGGCGAGACAGGGGGAATGGCTACACCTTC. It yields the protein CASRRDRGNGYTF.

Details on this clonotype: A read error may produce the germline difference seen at one junction end. The chain recombines TRBV12-3 or TRBV12-4 with TRBJ2-3; 8 bases align to TRBD2. The CDR3 totals 15 residues. CDR3 coding DNA: TGTGCCAGCACCTTGACTAGCGTGAGCACAGATATGCAGTATTTC. Translation gives CASTLTSVSTDMQYF.

This clonotype was seen a handful of times. This rearrangement joins TRBV11-3 to TRBJ2-5; 7 nucleotides agree with TRBD1. V was pared by 7 bases and J by 7 bases, with 9 bases of the junction left unmatched. The CDR3 extends over 13 amino acids. Germline V lookup: CDR1 SGHNT, CDR2 YENEEA. As DNA, the CDR3 is TGTGCCAGCAATCGACAGGGAAGGGGGACCCAGTACTTC. Its translation: CASNRQGRGTQYF.

This chain joins TRBV11-2 and TRBJ2-4, with D perhaps matching TRBD1 (5 bases). V dropped 0 bases and J dropped 11 bases, with 14 bases sitting between them. The CDR3 extends over 14 amino acids. CDR1 is SGHAT, CDR2 FQNNGV, per germline. The CDR3: CASSLETSRGVQYF. The DNA for the CDR3 is TGTGCCAGCAGCTTAGAAACAAGTAGGGGTGTTCAGTACTTC.

The chain joins TRBV7-8 to TRBJ1-5; D gene uncertain. Trimming left V 2 bases short and J 6 bases short, with 14 bases between. The CDR3 runs to 15 residues. From germline, CDR1 is SGHVS and CDR2 FQNEAQ. The CDR3: CASSLTWQAGQPQHF. The CDR3 DNA reads as TGTGCCAGCAGCTTAACTTGGCAGGCGGGTCAGCCCCAGCATTTT.

V gene TRBV6-1 combines with J gene TRBJ2-4; 10 bases are shared with TRBD1. The DNA end is a closer match to TRBJ2-7, so the J assignment may be wrong. This CDR3 comprises 14 residues. Looked up from germline, CDR1 is MNHNS and CDR2 is SASEGT. The CDR3 sequence: CAIRQPGQGYEQYF. Here the CDR3 DNA reads TGTGCCATCAGGCAACCGGGACAGGGGTACGAGCAGTACTTC.

The rearrangement uses TRBV7-9 and TRBJ2-2; D call uncertain. The CDR3 length is 16 residues. V was shortened by 2 bases and J by 7 bases, with 17 bases between the two germline ends. Germline V gene sequence: CDR1 SEHNR, CDR2 FQNEAQ (reference sequence). CDR3 bases: TGTGCCAGCAGCTTACTATCCACGGGTTCTATCGGGGAGCTGTTTTTT. Translating gives CASSLLSTGSIGELFF.

The rearrangement joins TRBV20-1 to TRBJ1-6; D gene unclear. The CDR3 is made up of 17 amino acids. CDR1 is DFQATT, CDR2 SNEGSKA, per germline (reference sequence). V dropped 0 bases and J dropped 5 bases, with 17 bases sitting between them. The DNA for the CDR3 is TGCAGTGCTAGAGATAAATACGAAGAAAGGGATAATTCACCCCTCCACTTT. It specifies CSARDKYEERDNSPLHF.

As regards this clonotype: Possible read error: a much larger clone is one base away. In nucleotides, the CDR3 is TGTACCAGCAGCTTATATCCTGCGACGCAGTATTTT. Residues: CTSSLYPATQYF. The rearrangement joins TRBV7-2 to TRBJ2-3; D gene uncertain. The CDR3 contains 12 residues. In germline, CDR1 is SGHTA, CDR2 FQGNSA. V was pared by 2 bases and J by 9 bases, with 9 bases between.

This clonotype was seen only a few times. CDR3 in DNA: TGTGCCAGCAGCCCGATGGGGGGGTCTCCTAACTATGGCTACACCTTC. This gives the protein CASSPMGGSPNYGYTF. V gene TRBV6-1 combines with J gene TRBJ1-2, with D perhaps matching TRBD1 (5 bases). This CDR3 region has 16 residues. V lost 6 bases and J lost 0, with 17 bases in between. The germline CDR1 and CDR2 sequences are MNHNS and SASEGT.

Details on this clonotype: Being one base from a much bigger clone, this may be a read error. The gene calls are TRBV11-1 and TRBJ1-2, with TRBD1 matching over 7 bases. This CDR3 spans 14 amino acids. The germline V gene encodes CDR1 SGHAT and CDR2 FQDESV (reference sequence). V dropped 5 bases and J dropped 4; count of bases not matched to a gene: 7. The CDR3 nucleotides are TGTGCCAGCAGCGCGGAACAGGGGATCTATGGCTACACCTTC. As protein: CASSAEQGIYGYTF.

This chain connects TRBV28 to TRBJ2-7; D is tentatively TRBD1 or TRBD2 (5 bases each). CDR1 is MDHEN, CDR2 SYDVKM, per germline. CDR3 size: 10 residues. Trimming removed 6 bases at V and 8 bases at J, with 8 bases between. In nucleotides, the CDR3 is TGTGCCAGCAGCACGGGACAGCAGTACTTC. Residues: CASSTGQQYF.

The chain has TRBV9 and TRBJ2-2, with D perhaps TRBD1 (5 bases). Per the germline V gene, CDR1 is SGDLS and CDR2 is YYNGEE. Trimming pared 0 bases from V and 4 bases from J, leaving 13 bases between. This CDR3 has 16 residues. The CDR3 nucleotides read TGTGCCAGCAGCGTAGCCCCAGGGCCTGGCACCGGGGAGCTGTTTTTT. It yields the protein CASSVAPGPGTGELFF.

The chain recombines TRBV10-3 with TRBJ2-1; 7 nucleotides agree with TRBD2. V lost 11 bases and J lost 2; bases outside the gene matches: 18. Per germline, CDR1 ENHRY and CDR2 SYGVKD. This CDR3 spans 17 amino acids. The CDR3 nucleotides read TGTGCCGTCCAGACTAGCCGGGACCGAGGGGCCTACAATGAGCAGTTCTTC. As protein: CAVQTSRDRGAYNEQFF.

Notes on this clonotype: The junction and the germline gene differ at one end; a read error may be behind it. This sequence joins TRBV5-4 and TRBJ1-2; the D gene is possibly TRBD1 (5 bases). CDR1 is SGHNT, CDR2 YYREEE, per germline (reference sequence). The CDR3 sequence is 13 residues long. Written as DNA, the CDR3 is TGTGTCAGCAGCCCCCGGGGGGGGTATGGCTACACCTTC. Amino acid sequence: CVSSPRGGYGYTF.

This clonotype has a count of ten or more. The chain uses TRBV7-3 and TRBJ1-1, with 8 bases lining up with TRBD1. Germline loops: CDR1 SGHTA, CDR2 FQGTGA. V shed 5 bases, J shed 1 base, and the junction held 6 bases outside the gene matches. CDR3 length: 15 amino acids. CDR3 sequence (DNA): TGTGCCAGCAGCCCTGGGGACAGGAGGAACACTGAAGCTTTCTTT. It encodes CASSPGDRRNTEAFF.

This clonotype was detected many times. The chain couples TRBV3-1 to TRBJ1-1; D is undetermined. Germline V gene lookup returns CDR1 LGHDT and CDR2 YNNKEL (reference sequence). The CDR3 covers 14 residues. V was shortened by 2 bases and J by 1 base, with 8 bases between the two germline ends. Here the CDR3 reads CASSQFRGNTEAFF. Written as DNA, the CDR3 is TGTGCCAGCAGCCAATTTCGCGGGAACACTGAAGCTTTCTTT.